The TCR beta chain described here comes from a study of T cells in Graves' hyperthyroidism and ophthalmopathy. General study findings and limits: Most thyroid-expanded clonotypes above 0.001 were also found in blood. By a 13 V-J model, ophthalmopathy was set apart from stable hyperthyroidism.

In this sample, this clonotype turned up many times. Its antigen is undetermined. There are 14 residues in the CDR3. V trimming: 4 bases; J trimming: 7 bases; junction bases outside the gene matches: 9. Per the germline V gene, CDR1 is SQVTM and CDR2 is ANQGSEA. Diagnosing involved the use of clinical symptoms, serum thyroxine and TRAb, thyroid ultrasound and orbital computed tomography. It was less than 13 ml of fresh peripheral blood that supplied the PBMCs. Amplification yielded TCR beta CDR3 regions, with RNA transcripts as the source. Initially, a first-round RT-PCR of the TCR CDR3 employed the HTBI primer set. TCRdb re-called the multiplex PCR reads through MiXCR, storing one row per CDR3 protein. Of roughly 240,000 distinct CDR3 sequences listed, around 25% were seen once; the top ten hold roughly 40%.

The rearrangement uses TRBV29-1 and TRBJ2-2; the match to TRBD1 covers 7 bases. The receptor comes from a woman in her forties with Graves' ophthalmopathy. Sequences were obtained from blood. CDR3 sequence: CSVGVTGASGELFF. CDR3 in DNA: TGCAGCGTTGGGGTAACAGGGGCAAGCGGGGAGCTGTTTTTT.